The clone carrying this T cell receptor beta chain has a single count. V lost 4 bases and J lost 4, with 18 bases in between. Germline CDR1 and CDR2: SGHNT and YYREEE (reference sequence). CDR3 length equals 16 residues. This sample stems from a study of brain metastases from non-small cell lung cancer. The repertoire was sequenced with immunoSEQ multiplex PCR; TCRdb's copy has only in-frame clones and lacks some. The sample has over 2,500 clones; approximately 80% are singletons. Sequencing used primary lung tumor tissue. The chain combines TRBV5-4 with TRBJ2-1, with D tentatively TRBD2 (7 bases). This clonotype originated in a donor at least 40 years old with non-small cell lung cancer. The CDR3 protein is CASSEGGASKYNEQFF. DNA of the CDR3: TGTGCCAGCAGCGAGGGGGGGGCTAGCAAATACAATGAGCAGTTCTTC.